The 5 T cell receptor beta chains below all came from one sample that was sequenced in a study of blood T cell repertoires in COVID-19. The data were produced by immunoSEQ multiplex PCR, yet TCRdb's version contains in-frame clones alone and is incomplete. This sample has some 120,000 clones, with less than 85% found just once. Sequencing used peripheral blood. The origin of the receptors is a man younger than 45 with acute or convalescent COVID-19.

The rearrangement uses TRBV15 and TRBJ1-6; the D gene is possibly TRBD1 (5 bases). The germline CDR1 and CDR2 sequences are LNHNV and YYDKDF (reference sequence). This CDR3 is 16 amino acids long. V lost 4 bases to trimming and J lost 11 bases, with 21 bases between them. DNA of the CDR3: TGTGCCACCAGCACCGGGGGGGGTCGATGGAGGCCACCCCTCCACTTT. Translated: CATSTGGGRWRPPLHF.

The V gene is TRBV5-4, the J gene TRBJ2-7; 8 nucleotides agree with TRBD2. The CDR3 has 14 residues. Germline CDR1 is SGHNT and CDR2 is YYREEE (reference sequence). V lost 2 bases and J lost 7; bases outside the gene matches: 8. DNA for the CDR3: TGTGCCAGCAGCTTTCCGGGACTAGAGTCGGAGCAGTACTTC. Translating it yields CASSFPGLESEQYF.

V and J are TRBV6-5 and TRBJ1-3, with D possibly being TRBD1 (5 bases). The CDR3 consists of 14 residues. V was clipped by 7 bases and J by 2 bases, with 12 bases between them. The germline gives CDR1 MNHEY, CDR2 SVGAGI. The CDR3 here is CASTQGSAGNTIYF. In DNA, the CDR3 is TGTGCCAGCACGCAGGGCTCGGCTGGAAACACCATATATTTT.

J is TRBJ2-5 and V is TRBV9, with a possible D match to TRBD2 (6 bases). This CDR3 spans 13 amino acids. Germline CDR1 is SGDLS and CDR2 is YYNGEE. V was pared by 0 bases and J by 5 bases, with 8 bases between. The CDR3 sequence: CASSVGEEETQYF. CDR3 sequence (DNA): TGTGCCAGCAGCGTAGGGGAGGAGGAGACCCAGTACTTC.

This clone appeared a single time. The chain joins TRBV6-5 to TRBJ1-2, with TRBD1 as a possible D gene (5 bases). The germline gives CDR1 MNHEY, CDR2 SVGAGI. The CDR3 has 16 residues. V lost 0 bases, J lost 4 bases, and 15 bases lay in between. The CDR3 region is CASSYSLQGSVYGYTF. The CDR3 DNA follows: TGTGCCAGCAGTTACTCCCTCCAGGGTAGTGTCTATGGCTACACCTTC.